This T cell receptor beta chain was captured by sequencing in a study of shared clonotypes between healthy human individuals. Study-wide context: CD4 naive and CD4 memory each took three plates per donor, while CD8 naive took two and CD8 memory one.

The healthy adult donors were HIV-negative and reported no recent acute infections or vaccinations. Authors' methods: Filtering differed, since immunoSEQ gave only junction sequences and no quality scores. Clones were read by immunoSEQ multiplex PCR, and TCRdb kept only the in-frame ones, dropping some. The D gene and trimming were derived from the DNA, and the V and J assignments and clone size from that table. The sample carries about 980,000 clones, over 75% recorded once. CDR3 length equals 16 residues. V shed 6 bases and J 2 bases; nucleotides not matched to a gene: 12. Germline V gene data show CDR1 as MNHNY and CDR2 as SVGAGI (reference sequence).

This receptor was taken from a man in his late teens or twenties in good health. The specimen sequenced was memory CD4+ T cells sorted from blood. The subset: CD45RA-negative fraction. The chain joins TRBV6-6 to TRBJ1-2; 7 nucleotides agree with TRBD1. The CDR3 nucleotides read TGTGCCAGCAGCCCGGGCAAATTACAGGGGAACTATGGCTACACCTTC. It specifies CASSPGKLQGNYGYTF.